Listed below are T cell receptor beta chains from one sample, sequenced in a study of blood T cell repertoires in COVID-19. Measured with immunoSEQ multiplex PCR; TCRdb has only the in-frame clones, and not every one. The data show about 15,000 clones, more than 75% seen once. The sequencing sample was made of peripheral blood. The receptors derive from a human donor in a cohort sampled during active COVID-19. CDR3s include the opening cysteine and the closing phenylalanine or tryptophan. Fields, in order: V gene, clone size, J gene, D gene, CDR3 DNA, CDR3 protein. A D gene is named only where the DNA matches it firmly. Clone size is not always given. Where it is, it says once, few, many or a class for expanded clones.

TRBV5-1,once,TRBJ2-7,.,TGCGCCAGCAGCTCCTACAGGGTTTCTGGCGAGCAGTACTTC,CASSSYRVSGEQYF
TRBV3-1/TRBV3-2,.,TRBJ2-7,TRBD1,TGTGCCAGCAGCCAAGATTCAGTGACAGGGTTCTTCTACGAGCAGTACTTC,CASSQDSVTGFFYEQYF
TRBV19,.,TRBJ2-3,TRBD1,TGTGCCAGTAGTTCCCGGGACAGCTACACAGATACGCAGTATTTT,CASSSRDSYTDTQYF
TRBV14,.,TRBJ2-7,.,TGTGCCAGCAGCCACCTTGACAGGTCCTACGAGCAGTACTTC,CASSHLDRSYEQYF
TRBV7-9,.,TRBJ1-2,TRBD1,TGTGCCAGCAGCTTAAAGAAGACAGGGGGCAATAACTATGGCTACACCTTC,CASSLKKTGGNNYGYTF
TRBV4-1,.,TRBJ2-1,TRBD2,TGCGCCAGCAGCCCGCGGGAGGGCGGGGGGAACAATGAGCAGTTCTTC,CASSPREGGGNNEQFF
TRBV19,.,TRBJ1-1,TRBD1,TGTGCCAGTAGTATGGGGACAGGGGCGCCGACTGAAGCTTTCTTT,CASSMGTGAPTEAFF
TRBV28,.,TRBJ1-2,TRBD1,TGTGCCGCGGGGGACAGGGCTTATAGCTATGGCTACACCTTC,CAAGDRAYSYGYTF
TRBV28,.,TRBJ2-7,TRBD2,TGTGCCAGCAGTTTACGGGCGGGAGGTCCCTACGAGCAGTACTTC,CASSLRAGGPYEQYF
TRBV6-2/TRBV6-3,.,TRBJ2-3,.,TGTGCCAGCAGTCTATCTAGCACAGATACGCAGTATTTT,CASSLSSTDTQYF
TRBV20-1,.,TRBJ2-1,.,TGCAGTGCTAGTCTGGCTAGCCGCCATGAGCAGTTCTTC,CSASLASRHEQFF
TRBV5-1,.,TRBJ1-5,.,TGCGCCAGCAGCTCAACAGGGAGCGCCAATCAGCCCCAGCATTTT,CASSSTGSANQPQHF
TRBV11-3,.,TRBJ2-7,TRBD2,TGTGCCAGCAGCTTAGGACTAGCGGGAGAGCAGTACTTC,CASSLGLAGEQYF
TRBV27,.,TRBJ2-2,.,TGTGCCATCTACACCGGGGAGCTGTTTTTT,CAIYTGELFF
TRBV6-1,once,TRBJ2-1,.,TGTGCCAGCAGTGAAACGCGCGACCCGGGGTGGGGTGAGCAGTTCTTC,CASSETRDPGWGEQFF
TRBV7-9,.,TRBJ1-1,TRBD1,TGTGCCAGCAGCTTGACAGGGGCGCCTGAAGCTTTCTTT,CASSLTGAPEAFF
TRBV6-4,.,TRBJ1-2,.,TGTGCCAGCAGTGATTCGAGCTATGGCTACACCTTC,CASSDSSYGYTF
TRBV6-2/TRBV6-3,.,TRBJ2-5,.,TGTGCCAGCAGTTACGCCGGTGGGGCAGGAGAGACCCAGTACTTC,CASSYAGGAGETQYF
TRBV7-8,.,TRBJ2-5,.,TGTGCCAGCAGCTTAGTTCTAGCTTCGGAGACCCAGTACTTC,CASSLVLASETQYF
TRBV27,.,TRBJ2-5,.,TGTGCCAGCAGTCCCCCCGGAGGGCGTCGGGTGGGGACCCAGTACTTC,CASSPPGGRRVGTQYF
TRBV19,.,TRBJ2-5,.,TGTGCCAGTAGCTCTGGAGGGAGCACCCAAGAGACCCAGTACTTC,CASSSGGSTQETQYF
TRBV2,few,TRBJ1-1,.,TGTGCCAGTAAGACGACAGCTTCTACTGAAGCTTTCTTT,CASKTTASTEAFF
TRBV6-5,.,TRBJ1-1,.,TGTGCCAGCAGTTACTCGGGCGTTTTGAACACTGAAGCTTTCTTT,CASSYSGVLNTEAFF
TRBV11-3,.,TRBJ1-1,.,TGTGCCAGCAGCCTAGACCACAGGGTTGCTGAAGCTTTCTTT,CASSLDHRVAEAFF
TRBV6-1,.,TRBJ1-5,.,TGTGCCAGCAGTGAAGTATATCGCCTCAGAACGAGCAATCAGCCCCAGCATTTT,CASSEVYRLRTSNQPQHF
TRBV5-6,once,TRBJ2-1,TRBD2,TGTGCCAGCAGCTTTGGTCTAGCGGATGGTAATGAGCAGTTCTTC,CASSFGLADGNEQFF
TRBV7-9,once,TRBJ2-1,TRBD2,TGTGCCAGCAGCCAAACGACTAGCGGGGGATCCTACAATGAGCAGTTCTTC,CASSQTTSGGSYNEQFF
TRBV4-3,.,TRBJ1-1,.,TGCGCCAGCAGCCAAGATATAGGGACCGGGGGCACTGAAGCTTTCTTT,CASSQDIGTGGTEAFF
TRBV27,.,TRBJ2-5,TRBD2,TGTGCCAGCAGTCCCCTAGCGGCCCCGGGGACCCAGTACTTC,CASSPLAAPGTQYF
TRBV4-2,.,TRBJ1-2,TRBD1,TGTGCCAGCAGCCAAGAGAGGGGGCAGGGCTATGGCTACACCTTC,CASSQERGQGYGYTF
TRBV16,.,TRBJ2-3,TRBD1,TGTGCCAGCAGCCAACTTACAGGGGGCTCAGATACGCAGTATTTT,CASSQLTGGSDTQYF
TRBV14,.,TRBJ1-2,TRBD1,TGTGCCAGCAGCACCTGGACAGGGGCGCCAAATGGCTACACCTTC,CASSTWTGAPNGYTF
TRBV27,.,TRBJ2-7,TRBD1,TGTGCCACCCACCCACAGGGGAATTCCTACGAGCAGTACTTC,CATHPQGNSYEQYF
TRBV4-2,few,TRBJ2-2,TRBD1,TGTGCCAGCAGCCAGCCTGGGACAGGGGAGAACACCGGGGAGCTGTTTTTT,CASSQPGTGENTGELFF
TRBV5-6,.,TRBJ1-2,.,TGTGCCAGCACCCAGGGTCACTATGGCTACACCTTC,CASTQGHYGYTF
TRBV24-1,.,TRBJ1-5,.,TGTGCCACCAGCCGGGGGGGGGACGGCAATCAGCCCCAGCATTTT,CATSRGGDGNQPQHF
TRBV7-2,few,TRBJ2-7,TRBD2,TGTGCCAGCAGCTTAGTGGCAAGACTAGCGGGAGACGAGCAGTACTTC,CASSLVARLAGDEQYF
TRBV9,.,TRBJ1-1,.,TGTGCCAGCAGCGTCGGAGGTGAAGCTTTCTTT,CASSVGGEAFF
TRBV13,.,TRBJ2-7,TRBD1,TGTGCCAGCGCCCTTAGTCAGGGGGTTTCCTACGAGCAGTACTTC,CASALSQGVSYEQYF
TRBV28,.,TRBJ2-1,.,TGTGCCAGCAGTCCTCTTATCTATGAGCAGTTCTTC,CASSPLIYEQFF
TRBV19,.,TRBJ2-7,TRBD2,TGTGCCAGTAGTATAGATCTTTCTAGCGGGAGCTACGAGCAGTACTTC,CASSIDLSSGSYEQYF
TRBV2,.,TRBJ1-2,TRBD1,TGTGCCAGCAGTGAAGCGGGACAGGGGGAGGATGGCTACACCTTC,CASSEAGQGEDGYTF
TRBV5-6,.,TRBJ2-3,TRBD2,TGTGCCAGCAGCTTGACTAGCGGAAACACAGATACGCAGTATTTT,CASSLTSGNTDTQYF
TRBV2,.,TRBJ2-2,.,TGTGCCAGTGTGCAGGGCGGGATCTGGGCCGGGGAGCTGTTTTTT,CASVQGGIWAGELFF
TRBV3-1/TRBV3-2,.,TRBJ1-1,.,TGTGCCAGCAGCACCGGGACTGAAGCTTTCTTT,CASSTGTEAFF
TRBV28,once,TRBJ2-3,TRBD2,TGTGCCAGCAGTCTGGGGACTAGCGGGTACAGCACAGATACGCAGTATTTT,CASSLGTSGYSTDTQYF